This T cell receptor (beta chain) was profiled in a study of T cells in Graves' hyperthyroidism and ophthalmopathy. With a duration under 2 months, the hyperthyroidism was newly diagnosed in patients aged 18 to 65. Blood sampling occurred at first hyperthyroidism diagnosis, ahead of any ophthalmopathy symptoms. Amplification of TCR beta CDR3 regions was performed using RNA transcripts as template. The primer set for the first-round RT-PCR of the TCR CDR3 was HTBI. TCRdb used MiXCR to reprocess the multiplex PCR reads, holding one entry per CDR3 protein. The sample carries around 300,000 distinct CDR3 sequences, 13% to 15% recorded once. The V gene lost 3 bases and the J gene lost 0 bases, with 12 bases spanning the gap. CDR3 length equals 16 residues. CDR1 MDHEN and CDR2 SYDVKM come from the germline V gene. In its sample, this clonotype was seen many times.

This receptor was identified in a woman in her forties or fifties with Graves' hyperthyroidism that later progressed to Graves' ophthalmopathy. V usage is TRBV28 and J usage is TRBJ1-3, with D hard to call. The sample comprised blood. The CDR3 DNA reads TGTGCCAGCAGTTTCGGTGACACCTTCTCTGGAAACACCATATATTTT. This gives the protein CASSFGDTFSGNTIYF.